This TCR beta chain was sequenced during a study of OX40 agonist ivuxolimab in advanced cancers. For the study at large: Dose-escalation subjects each had hepatocellular carcinoma, melanoma, renal cell or head and neck cancer. Study-level points and caveats: Compared with CD4+, CD8+ T cells on average had more expanded clones.

This CDR3 is 15 amino acids long. The germline V and J ends were trimmed by 6 bases and 3 bases, with 15 bases remaining between them. In germline, CDR1 is MNHNY, CDR2 SVGAGI (reference sequence). This table comes from immunoSEQ multiplex PCR, and its TCRdb copy is limited to in-frame clones, with some not included. The sample carries about 39,000 clones, more than 80% recorded once. Concerning this clone itself: Its cognate antigen is unknown.

V is TRBV6-6 and J is TRBJ1-3, with D possibly matching TRBD1 (5 bases). The sample consisted of CD4+ or CD8+ T cells sorted from blood, taken in a trial of the OX40 agonist ivuxolimab. The sequence derives from an adult with an advanced solid tumor such as melanoma, head and neck, liver or kidney cancer. In DNA, the CDR3 is TGTGCCAGCAGAAGGGACCCGACCAATGGAAACACCATATATTTT. Translating gives CASRRDPTNGNTIYF.